These 10 T cell receptor beta chains came from one sample sequenced in a study of monozygotic twins with cystic fibrosis. Data came from immunoSEQ multiplex PCR; TCRdb stores just in-frame clones and leaves some out. The sample records some 14,000 clones, roughly 98% being singletons. Material: blood. All receptors derive from a girl aged 2-10 years with cystic fibrosis.

This chain links TRBV7-8 with TRBJ1-5; D gene uncertain. The CDR3 is 16 residues long. CDR1 SGHVS and CDR2 FQNEAQ come from the germline V gene. Between the trimmed V and J ends, which lost 1 base and 4 bases, there was a span of 14 bases. The CDR3 protein is CASSLGQYSYNQPQHF. The CDR3 DNA is TGTGCCAGCAGCTTAGGCCAGTACAGCTATAATCAGCCCCAGCATTTT.

The rearrangement joins TRBV29-1 to TRBJ2-1, with 11 bases aligning to TRBD2. V lost 0 bases, J lost 4 bases, and 11 bases stayed unmatched. CDR3 length: 18 amino acids. From germline, CDR1 is SQVTM and CDR2 ANQGSEA. CDR3 nucleotides: TGCAGCGTTGAAGACGATCCGGGACTAGCGGAAGAGTACAATGAGCAGTTCTTC. Its translation: CSVEDDPGLAEEYNEQFF.

This rearrangement joins TRBV5-1 to TRBJ2-4, with D unresolved. V was pared by 0 bases and J by 1 base, with 14 bases between. The germline gives CDR1 SGHRS, CDR2 YFSETQ. CDR3 size: 17 residues. CDR3 sequence reads: CASSLVTFEGAKNIQYF. CDR3 in DNA: TGCGCCAGCAGCTTGGTAACATTTGAAGGGGCCAAAAACATTCAGTACTTC.

The rearrangement joins TRBV5-1 to TRBJ2-3; tentatively, D is TRBD2 (5 bases). Germline V gene lookup returns CDR1 SGHRS and CDR2 YFSETQ. The CDR3 is made up of 16 amino acids. With 0 bases removed from V and 2 bases from J, the gap between germline ends came to 13 bases. The CDR3 loop is CASSLATTLPTDTQYF. CDR3 DNA sequence: TGCGCCAGCAGCTTGGCGACTACCCTTCCCACAGATACGCAGTATTTT.

The rearrangement links TRBV6-1 to TRBJ2-7, with TRBD1 matching over 8 bases. Germline lookup yields CDR1 MNHNS and CDR2 SASEGT. Trimming removed 6 bases from V and 5 bases from J; junction bases left unmatched: 6. The CDR3 is 13 residues long. CDR3: CASSGQGLNEQYF. In DNA form, the CDR3 reads TGTGCCAGCAGCGGACAGGGATTAAACGAGCAGTACTTC.

The rearrangement joins TRBV19 to TRBJ1-3, with D uncertain. The V end was cut by 5 bases, the J end by 0 bases, with 8 bases between. This CDR3 is 14 amino acids long. Germline CDR1 reads LNHDA; CDR2 reads SQIVND (reference sequence). The CDR3 loop is CASSEQVSGNTIYF. For the CDR3, the DNA is TGTGCCAGTAGTGAACAAGTCTCTGGAAACACCATATATTTT.

This rearrangement joins TRBV6-4 to TRBJ2-2, with D perhaps being TRBD1 or TRBD2 (6 bases each). The germline gives CDR1 MRHNA, CDR2 SNTAGT. The ends were cut back, 10 bases at V and 2 bases at J, with 14 bases in the middle. The CDR3 runs to 14 residues. CDR3 coding DNA: TGTGCCAACGGAAGGGGGGCTAACACCGGGGAGCTGTTTTTT. This codes for CANGRGANTGELFF.

This chain links TRBV27 with TRBJ1-1; 8 bases match TRBD1. This CDR3 contains 15 residues. Trimming took 5 bases from V and 6 from J; bases not matched to a gene: 11. Germline CDR1 MNHEY, CDR2 SMNVEV (reference sequence). The CDR3 sequence is CASSIGQGFIAEAFF. The CDR3 DNA is TGTGCCAGCAGTATCGGACAGGGATTTATTGCTGAAGCTTTCTTT.

CDR3 nucleotide sequence: TGTGCCAGCAAGAGGGATATAGGGGACAGGGTTTTCTTT. Translation gives CASKRDIGDRVFF. The chain uses TRBV11-2 and TRBJ1-1; 9 nucleotides line up with TRBD1. Germline V CDR1 and CDR2: SGHAT, FQNNGV. V lost 7 bases to trimming and J lost 13 bases; unmatched junction nucleotides: 13. The CDR3 is made up of 13 amino acids.

J is TRBJ2-7 and V is TRBV27; TRBD1 matches 9 bases. V trimming: 0 bases; J trimming: 2 bases; junction bases outside the gene matches: 8. The germline V gene has CDR1 MNHEY and CDR2 SMNVEV (reference sequence). This CDR3 contains 17 residues. Written as DNA, the CDR3 is TGTGCCAGCAGTTTATCGGGGGTCCGGGACAGGGCCTACGAGCAGTACTTC. This encodes CASSLSGVRDRAYEQYF.